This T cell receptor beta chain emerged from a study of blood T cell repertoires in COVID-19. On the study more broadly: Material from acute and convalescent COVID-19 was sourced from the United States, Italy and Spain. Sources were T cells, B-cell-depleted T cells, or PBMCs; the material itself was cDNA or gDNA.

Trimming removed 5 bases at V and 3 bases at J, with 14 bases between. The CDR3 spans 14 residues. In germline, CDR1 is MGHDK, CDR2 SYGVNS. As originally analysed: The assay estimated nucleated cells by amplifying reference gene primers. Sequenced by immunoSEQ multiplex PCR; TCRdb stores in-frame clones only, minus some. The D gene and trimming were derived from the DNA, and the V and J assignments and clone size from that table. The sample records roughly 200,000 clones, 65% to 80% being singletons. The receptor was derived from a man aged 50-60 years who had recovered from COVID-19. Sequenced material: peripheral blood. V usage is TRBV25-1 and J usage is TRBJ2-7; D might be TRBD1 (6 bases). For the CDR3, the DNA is TGTGCCAGCAGTCCCGGGACAAAATTCTACGAGCAGTACTTC. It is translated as CASSPGTKFYEQYF.